This T cell receptor (beta chain) stems from a study of blood T cell repertoires in COVID-19. All enrollees were about 18 to 95 years old and from approximately 24 US areas. As handled by the study authors: Amplification of reference gene primers provided the estimated nucleated cell counts. TCRdb's copy holds only in-frame clones and misses some; the assay was immunoSEQ multiplex PCR. That table is the source of V, J and clone size, and D and trimming were worked out from the DNA. The table records about 460,000 clones, 80% to 90% of them present only once. With V trimmed by 5 bases and J by 4 bases, 8 bases remained unmatched. This CDR3 is 14 amino acids long. CDR1 and CDR2 (germline): MNHEY, SMNVEV (reference sequence).

What was sequenced was PBMCs or T cells enriched from blood (not recorded which). The clonotype comes from a woman aged 60-75 years who had recovered from COVID-19. This chain connects TRBV27 to TRBJ2-7; 7 nucleotides match TRBD2. The CDR3 region has the DNA TGTGCCAGCAGTCCTGGGAGGGGATTGTACGAGCAGTACGTC. Encoded protein: CASSPGRGLYEQYV.